This T cell receptor beta chain appears in the sequencing data of a study of shared clonotypes between healthy human individuals. This clone was picked up a small number of times. The authors distributed each subset's genomic DNA evenly over several immunoSEQ plates. This table comes from immunoSEQ multiplex PCR, and its TCRdb copy is limited to in-frame clones, with some not included. The repertoire includes some 2.4 million clones, 93% of them detected once, and about 0.38% sits in the top ten. The receptor's source is a man between 18 and 35 years old in good health. Some clones in this sample may be carry-over from other donors' samples. Sequenced sample: naive CD4+ T cells from PBMCs. Subset given: CD45RA+ positively selected.

The CDR3: CSVEGLDTGNTEAFF. The CDR3 coding sequence is TGCAGCGTTGAAGGGCTAGATACAGGGAACACTGAAGCTTTCTTT. This chain connects TRBV29-1 to TRBJ1-1, with TRBD1 as a possible D gene (5 bases). The V gene lost 1 base and the J gene lost 1 base, with 13 bases spanning the gap. The CDR3 length is 15 residues. From germline, CDR1 is SQVTM and CDR2 ANQGSEA. Combining the CDR3 with reference TRBV29-1 and TRBJ1-1 gives the whole variable domain SAVISQKPSRDICQRGTSLTIQCQVDSQVTMMFWYRQQPGQSLTLIATANQGSEATYESGFVIDKFPISRPNLTFSTLTVSNMSPEDSSIYLCSVEGLDTGNTEAFFGQGTRLTVV.